This TCR beta chain emerged from a study of blood T cell repertoires in COVID-19. Study-level information: PBMCs, B-cell-depleted T cells, or T cells provided the cDNA or gDNA that made up the material.

This CDR3 has 15 residues. CDR1 is SGHRS and CDR2 is YFSETQ in the germline V gene. V lost 0 bases and J lost 5; bases outside the gene matches: 6. In the source study's methods: Counts of nucleated cells, estimated from reference gene primer amplification, were obtained. Profiling relied on immunoSEQ multiplex PCR, and the TCRdb table lists in-frame clones only, not all of them. Clone size and the V and J calls come from that table; the DNA yielded D and trimming. This sample carries 300,000 to 450,000 clones, 75% to 90% of them seen once, and the ten largest clones take roughly 3.7%. The sequence derives from a woman younger than 35 with acute or convalescent COVID-19. V and J are TRBV5-1 and TRBJ2-5; 8 bases are a match to TRBD2. Specimen: peripheral blood. The CDR3 here is CASSLVDGGEETQYF. CDR3 DNA sequence: TGCGCCAGCAGCTTGGTCGACGGGGGGGAGGAGACCCAGTACTTC. Full variable domain (rest looked up from reference TRBV5-1 and TRBJ2-5): KAGVTQTPRYLIKTRGQQVTLSCSPISGHRSVSWYQQTPGQGLQFLFEYFSETQRNKGNFPGRFSGRQFSNSRSEMNVSTLELGDSALYLCASSLVDGGEETQYFGPGTRLLVL.